These T cell receptor beta chains were read from a single sample in a study of CD8 T cells in Susac syndrome. From the immunoSEQ multiplex PCR reads, TCRdb called clonotypes with MiXCR, one entry per CDR3 protein. The data show roughly 150,000 distinct CDR3 sequences, approximately 93% seen once. Material: CD4+ T cells from PBMCs. The receptors here all came from a human donor with multiple sclerosis. The conserved cysteine and the conserved F or W are not part of the CDR3 here. Some rows mark clone size as missing; the rest say once, few, many or name a class of expanded clone.

clone size: .
V gene: TRBV5-4
CDR3 protein: ASSSTGTEETQY

clone size: .
V gene: TRBV3-1
CDR3 protein: ASSREGVRGYT

clone size: .
V gene: TRBV28
CDR3 protein: ASRNPVTQETQY

clone size: .
V gene: TRBV6-2/TRBV6-3
CDR3 protein: ASSGLHQPQH

clone size: .
V gene: TRBV2
CDR3 protein: ASPSQRAIEVNEQF

clone size: .
V gene: TRBV19
CDR3 protein: ASSIVSTGVYQPQH

clone size: .
V gene: TRBV18
CDR3 protein: ASFAGRGNYNEQF

clone size: .
V gene: TRBV28
CDR3 protein: AIGGVGTQY

clone size: .
V gene: TRBV3-1
CDR3 protein: ASSPNGVPYNEQF

clone size: .
V gene: TRBV5-1
CDR3 protein: ASSSGDSNQPQH

clone size: .
V gene: TRBV6-6
CDR3 protein: ASRPPGQGLDTQY

clone size: .
V gene: TRBV6-2/TRBV6-3
CDR3 protein: ASSYSTGETQY

clone size: .
V gene: TRBV4-3
CDR3 protein: ASSQDVRGNQPQH

clone size: .
V gene: TRBV7-6
CDR3 protein: ASSPTALGNQPQH

clone size: .
V gene: TRBV11-3
CDR3 protein: ASSLGAPSTGVNEKLF

clone size: .
V gene: TRBV28
CDR3 protein: ASGPGGNYGYT

clone size: .
V gene: TRBV7-8
CDR3 protein: ASTLRDRGYEQY

clone size: .
V gene: TRBV5-6
CDR3 protein: ASSLVDRLTTEAF

clone size: .
V gene: TRBV12-3/TRBV12-4
CDR3 protein: ASGQGDHQPQH

clone size: .
V gene: TRBV7-9
CDR3 protein: ASSRGQGQVEQY

clone size: .
V gene: TRBV10-2
CDR3 protein: ASTAIRAVYNEQF

clone size: once
V gene: TRBV4-2
CDR3 protein: ASSQGVGRRVGEPPHEQY

clone size: .
V gene: TRBV20-1
CDR3 protein: SAGPSGRAEETQY

clone size: .
V gene: TRBV19
CDR3 protein: ASSYTNYGYT

clone size: .
V gene: TRBV24-1
CDR3 protein: ATSDPWTGKGQY

clone size: .
V gene: TRBV5-1
CDR3 protein: ASSLGTARETQY

clone size: .
V gene: TRBV10-3
CDR3 protein: AITGVGANVLT

clone size: once
V gene: TRBV30
CDR3 protein: ACSISGGRQETQY